Sequencing of this TCR beta chain was carried out in a study of cytomegalovirus exposure and HLA in healthy donors. Amplification used 60 Vbeta primers and 13 Jbeta primers. Some clones are missing from TCRdb's copy, which holds only in-frame ones; the method was immunoSEQ multiplex PCR. This table holds some 140,000 clones, 65% to 85% found once. Germline V gene lookup returns CDR1 SNHLY and CDR2 FYNNEI. J gave up 11 bases and V 3 bases, and 12 bases lay outside the gene matches. This CDR3 comprises 14 residues. The origin of this receptor is a man between 18 and 35 years old in good health and CMV-seronegative. Sequencing was performed on PBMCs. This chain uses TRBV2 with TRBJ1-1; 7 nucleotides align to TRBD1. CDR3 sequence reads: CASSDPPTGLMAFF. The CDR3 region has the DNA TGTGCCAGCAGTGATCCTCCGACAGGGTTGATGGCTTTCTTT.